This T cell receptor (beta chain) was sequenced during a study of cytomegalovirus exposure and HLA in healthy donors. Whole-study context: Ancestry clustering placed roughly four fifths of over 300 genotyped donors in the Caucasian-associated cluster. Regarding the study as a whole: More than 15,000 TCR beta sequences were associated with HLA alleles at 0.05 false discovery rate in a later analysis. The classifier was said to identify cytomegalovirus status with high specificity and sensitivity.

As for this clone: Its cognate antigen is unknown.

13 Jbeta primers and 60 Vbeta primers were used for the PCR. In the original workflow: Later, roughly 86 million unique TCR beta chains were counted in an analysis, and around 11 million of them were shared. The protocol was immunoSEQ multiplex PCR, while the TCRdb copy is restricted to in-frame clones and leaves out a portion. The V and J calls and clone size were taken over from that table, and D and trimming were inferred from the DNA. The table shows fewer than 250,000 clones, with approximately 80% occurring only once. The CDR3 has 14 amino acids. Germline assignment: CDR1 MNHEY and CDR2 SMNVEV (reference sequence). The V end was cut by 4 bases, the J end by 5 bases, with 11 bases between.

The chain is built from TRBV27 and TRBJ2-2; D ambiguous. This sequence was found in a man aged 35 to 55 in good health and CMV-seropositive. Sequences were obtained from PBMCs. The CDR3 loop reads CASSSVRRTGELFF. CDR3 DNA: TGTGCCAGCAGTTCGGTCAGGCGAACCGGGGAGCTGTTTTTT.